The rows below give T cell receptor beta chains drawn from one sample of a study of CD8+CD57+ T cells in acquired aplastic anemia. TCRdb re-analysed the reads in MiXCR, keeping a single row per CDR3 protein. The sample lists some 180,000 distinct CDR3 sequences, roughly 65% seen once, with about 44% in the top ten. Sequencing input: sorted CD4+, CD8+, or CD8+CD57+ T cells (not recorded which) from PBMCs. Receptors were obtained from a human donor with aplastic anemia. Each CDR3 is given with its conserved first and last residue. Each record gives: V gene, D gene, clone size, J gene, CDR3 protein, CDR3 DNA. D genes are given only for firm matches. Clone size is shown for a subset of rows, as once, few, many or a class of expanded clone.

>TRBV4-1|TRBD1|few|TRBJ2-3
CASSQETGVRTDTQYF
TGCGCCAGCAGCCAAGAGACAGGGGTCAGGACAGATACGCAGTATTTT
>TRBV20-1|.|.|TRBJ2-3
CSASTGDTQYF
TGCAGTGCTAGCACAGGGGATACGCAGTATTTT
>TRBV29-1|TRBD2|.|TRBJ2-3
CSVKLAGGASTDTQYF
TGCAGCGTTAAACTAGCGGGAGGGGCTAGCACAGATACGCAGTATTTT
>TRBV24-1|TRBD1|.|TRBJ2-1
CATSGQPSYNEQFF
TGTGCCACCTCGGGACAGCCCTCCTACAATGAGCAGTTCTTC
>TRBV10-3|.|.|TRBJ2-7
CASTDAGRGSSYEQYF
TGTGCCAGCACCGACGCCGGGCGCGGAAGCTCCTACGAGCAGTACTTC
>TRBV14|.|many|TRBJ2-3
CASSQRQVTDTQYF
TGTGCCAGCAGCCAGCGACAAGTCACAGATACGCAGTATTTT
>TRBV3-1|TRBD2|.|TRBJ2-5
CASSDLAGPETQDF
TGTGCCAGCAGCGACTTAGCGGGACCCGAGACCCAGGACTTC
>TRBV10-3|TRBD1|.|TRBJ2-2
CAISEMTGPTGELFF
TGTGCCATCAGTGAGATGACAGGGCCCACCGGGGAGCTGTTTTTT
>TRBV7-9|.|.|TRBJ2-5
CASSSLGSLQETQYF
TGTGCCAGCAGCTCTCTAGGGTCCCTCCAAGAGACCCAGTACTTC
>TRBV7-9|TRBD1|.|TRBJ1-2
CASSRDRYGYTF
TGTGCCAGCAGCCGGGACAGATATGGCTACACCTTC
>TRBV11-3|.|few|TRBJ2-3
CASSFRQVDTQYF
TGTGCCAGCAGCTTCCGCCAAGTGGATACGCAGTATTTT
>TRBV5-8|.|many|TRBJ2-7
CASSLTDAGSYEQYF
TGTGCCAGCAGCTTAACAGACGCAGGATCCTACGAGCAGTACTTC
>TRBV19|TRBD1|many|TRBJ1-2
CASSAGQGNYGYTF
TGTGCCAGTAGTGCAGGACAGGGTAACTATGGCTACACCTTC